The 15 T cell receptor beta chains in this list originate from one sample, sequenced in a study of T cells in Graves' hyperthyroidism and ophthalmopathy. TCR beta CDR3 regions were amplified from RNA. Using the HTBI primer set, a first-round RT-PCR was run on the TCR CDR3. TCRdb reanalysed the multiplex PCR reads using MiXCR and keeps one entry per CDR3 protein. The top ten hold roughly a third of the sample, which has about 640,000 distinct CDR3 sequences, about a fifth seen once. The sample comprised blood. These receptors were taken from a man under 40 with Graves' ophthalmopathy.

This clonotype was seen a handful of times. V usage is TRBV13 and J usage is TRBJ2-1; D perhaps matches TRBD2 (6 bases). This CDR3 region has 16 residues. Germline CDR1 is PRHDT and CDR2 is FYEKMQ (reference sequence). V gave up 6 bases and J gave up 4 bases, with 19 bases separating them. The CDR3 sequence is CASSYSSERKYNEQFF. The CDR3 DNA reads as TGTGCCAGCAGTTACTCTAGCGAACGAAAATACAATGAGCAGTTCTTC.

This clonotype was found a few times. CDR3 protein: CASSLYRPNTGELFF. CDR3 nucleotide sequence: TGTGCCAGCAGTTTATACAGACCGAACACCGGGGAGCTGTTTTTT. The chain carries TRBV28 and TRBJ2-2; unclear D gene. V shed 1 base and J shed 0 bases, with 6 bases lying between them. The CDR3 is 15 amino acids. CDR1 is MDHEN and CDR2 is SYDVKM in the germline V gene.

The gene calls are TRBV20-1 and TRBJ2-3, with 14 nucleotides matching TRBD2. Germline V gene data show CDR1 as DFQATT and CDR2 as SNEGSKA (reference sequence). The CDR3 runs to 17 residues. V gave up 4 bases and J gave up 1 base; unmatched junction bases: 7. CDR3 residues: CSAIPTSGRGGTDTQYF. CDR3 DNA: TGCAGTGCTATACCGACTAGCGGGAGGGGGGGCACAGATACGCAGTATTTT.

This chain joins TRBV27 and TRBJ2-7; 7 bases match TRBD2. The CDR3 is made up of 15 amino acids. Germline CDR1 is MNHEY and CDR2 is SMNVEV (reference sequence). Trimming removed 0 bases from V and 3 bases from J; junction bases left unmatched: 5. The CDR3 here is CASSLSASGDYEQYF. The DNA for the CDR3 is TGTGCCAGCAGTTTATCGGCTAGCGGAGACTACGAGCAGTACTTC.

The chain has TRBV19 and TRBJ1-5; the D is unclear. The CDR3 length is 12 residues. Trimming pared 3 bases from V and 9 bases from J, leaving 9 bases between. Germline assignment: CDR1 LNHDA and CDR2 SQIVND (reference sequence). CDR3 protein: CASSISLGPQHF. In DNA form, the CDR3 reads TGTGCCAGTAGTATCTCGTTGGGGCCCCAGCATTTT. Supplemented by reference TRBV19 and TRBJ1-5, the full variable domain reads DGGITQSPKYLFRKEGQNVTLSCEQNLNHDAMYWYRQDPGQGLRLIYYSQIVNDFQKGDIAEGYSVSREKKESFPLTVTSAQKNPTAFYLCASSISLGPQHFGDGTRLSIL.

This rearrangement joins TRBV28 to TRBJ2-5; no clear D gene. Germline V gene sequence: CDR1 MDHEN, CDR2 SYDVKM. This CDR3 contains 15 residues. The germline V and J ends were trimmed by 2 bases and 3 bases, with 13 bases remaining between them. The CDR3 coding sequence is TGTGCCAGCAGTTTACTTATGGGAAGCGAAGAGACCCAGTACTTC. Protein: CASSLLMGSEETQYF. Full variable domain (outside the CDR3, taken from reference TRBV28 and TRBJ2-5): DVKVTQSSRYLVKRTGEKVFLECVQDMDHENMFWYRQDPGLGLRLIYFSYDVKMKEKGDIPEGYSVSREKKERFSLILESASTNQTSMYLCASSLLMGSEETQYFGPGTRLLVL.

This clonotype was seen at least ten times. The chain combines TRBV2 with TRBJ1-5, with unresolved D. The CDR3 loop spans 13 amino acids. Per germline, CDR1 SNHLY and CDR2 FYNNEI. Trimming cost V 5 bases and J 1 base, with 6 bases left between them. The CDR3 reads CASSSESNQPQHF. For the CDR3, the DNA is TGTGCCAGCAGTTCAGAAAGCAATCAGCCCCAGCATTTT.

This clonotype showed up just a few times. V usage is TRBV10-3 and J usage is TRBJ1-3; no clear D. CDR1 is ENHRY, CDR2 SYGVKD, per germline. The V gene lost 3 bases and the J gene lost 4 bases, with 4 bases spanning the gap. The length of the CDR3 is 12 residues. CDR3 sequence: CAISDGGNTIYF. The CDR3 DNA follows: TGTGCCATCAGTGACGGAGGAAACACCATATATTTT.

CDR3 bases: TGTGCCAGCAGTGAAGATGTTCGACAACAAGAGACCCAGTACTTC. Protein product: CASSEDVRQQETQYF. The J gene is TRBJ2-5, the V gene TRBV6-1; D is uncertain. The CDR3 consists of 15 residues. Per germline, CDR1 MNHNS and CDR2 SASEGT. V was trimmed by 1 base and J by 2 bases, leaving 11 bases between them.

This chain joins TRBV6-1 and TRBJ2-2; no definite D call. In germline, CDR1 is MNHNS, CDR2 SASEGT. V was clipped by 1 base and J by 7 bases, with 13 bases between them. The CDR3 spans 15 residues. The CDR3 sequence is CASSEGVSWGGELFF. CDR3 in DNA: TGTGCCAGCAGTGAAGGAGTCAGTTGGGGCGGGGAGCTGTTTTTT.

At least ten counts were recorded for this clonotype. The V gene is TRBV20-1, the J gene TRBJ2-2; 8 nucleotides agree with TRBD2. Trimming at V came to 6 bases and at J to 1 base, leaving 13 bases not matched to a gene. The CDR3 consists of 17 residues. The V gene's germline CDR1 is DFQATT and CDR2 SNEGSKA (reference sequence). CDR3 region: CSAIWWKAGGNTGELFF. CDR3 DNA: TGCAGTGCCATATGGTGGAAGGCGGGAGGGAACACCGGGGAGCTGTTTTTT.

J is TRBJ2-1 and V is TRBV5-1, with 13 bases matching TRBD2. Germline CDR1 and CDR2: SGHRS and YFSETQ. The CDR3 spans 15 residues. V gave up 7 bases and J gave up 6 bases; unmatched junction bases: 7. DNA of the CDR3: TGCGCCAGCGAATTAACTAGCGGGAGGGTCAATGAGCAGTTCTTC. This translates into CASELTSGRVNEQFF.

This rearrangement joins TRBV5-4 to TRBJ2-1; the match to TRBD1 covers 10 bases. Matching the DNA end better, TRBJ2-7 makes the J call doubtful. The CDR3 spans 16 residues. Germline V gene data show CDR1 as SGHNT and CDR2 as YYREEE (reference sequence). Written as DNA, the CDR3 is TGTGCCAGCAGCTCCCGACAGGGGGCGTCATACAATGAGCAGTACTTC. It yields the protein CASSSRQGASYNEQYF.

This clonotype was seen at least ten times. The chain combines TRBV20-1 with TRBJ2-7; TRBD2 matches at 12 bases. V was clipped by 2 bases and J by 4 bases; unmatched bases: 3. Germline V gene data show CDR1 as DFQATT and CDR2 as SNEGSKA (reference sequence). The CDR3 runs 14 residues. The CDR3 here is CSARWTSGVYEQYF. CDR3 nucleotides: TGCAGTGCTAGATGGACTAGCGGGGTGTACGAGCAGTACTTC.

This clonotype was counted only a few times. The rearrangement joins TRBV19 to TRBJ1-1, with D perhaps TRBD1 (5 bases). From germline, CDR1 is LNHDA and CDR2 SQIVND (reference sequence). The CDR3 is 15 amino acids. Trimming pared 0 bases from V and 4 bases from J, leaving 12 bases between. The CDR3: CASSIDSRVGTEAFF. The CDR3, as DNA: TGTGCCAGTAGTATAGATTCCAGGGTGGGCACTGAAGCTTTCTTT. Supplemented by reference TRBV19 and TRBJ1-1, the full variable domain reads DGGITQSPKYLFRKEGQNVTLSCEQNLNHDAMYWYRQDPGQGLRLIYYSQIVNDFQKGDIAEGYSVSREKKESFPLTVTSAQKNPTAFYLCASSIDSRVGTEAFFGQGTRLTVV.